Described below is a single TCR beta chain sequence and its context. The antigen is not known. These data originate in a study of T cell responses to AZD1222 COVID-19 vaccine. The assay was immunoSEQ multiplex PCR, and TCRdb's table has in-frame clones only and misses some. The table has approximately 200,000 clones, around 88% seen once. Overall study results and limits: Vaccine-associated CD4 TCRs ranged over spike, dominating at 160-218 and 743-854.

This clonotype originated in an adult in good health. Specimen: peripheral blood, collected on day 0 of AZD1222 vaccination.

CDR3 sequence: CASGLSNSPLHF. The CDR3, as DNA: TGTGCTAGTGGCTTAAGCAATTCACCCCTCCACTTT. The chain combines TRBV12-5 with TRBJ1-6; D is unclear. The CDR3 is made up of 12 amino acids. CDR1 and CDR2 (germline): LGHNT, FRNRAP. The V gene lost 6 bases and the J gene lost 7 bases, with 7 bases spanning the gap. The variable domain in full, with the rest retrieved from reference TRBV12-5 and TRBJ1-6, is DARVTQTPRHKVTEMGQEVTMRCQPILGHNTVFWYRQTMMQGLELLAYFRNRAPLDDSGMPKDRFSAEMPDATLATLKIQPSEPRDSAVYFCASGLSNSPLHFGNGTRLTVT.